These 11 T cell receptor beta chains were all obtained from the same sample, sequenced in a study of T cells in Graves' hyperthyroidism and ophthalmopathy (dated by TCRdb to between 2018 and 2021). Library construction relied on multiplex PCR. Reads for this sample came from an Illumina HiSeq 2000. The TCR beta CDR3 regions were amplified from the RNA transcripts. A first-round RT-PCR of the TCR CDR3 used the HTBI primer set with the Qiagen OneStep RT-PCR kit. TCRdb redid the processing of the public reads, applying fastp at Q25 and MiXCR, and retained in-frame beta chains. Rows with one shared CDR3 protein collapse into an entry with the most common genes and DNA. The sample includes about 480,000 distinct CDR3 sequences, with about 24% observed a single time. The leading ten clones occupy around 11% of the sample. The sample consisted of blood. Receptor source: a woman younger than 45 with Graves' ophthalmopathy.

Remarks on this clonotype: A much bigger clone sits one base away, suggesting this may be a read error. This chain uses TRBV6-5 with TRBJ2-5, with D hard to call. CDR3 length: 14 residues. V was shortened by 4 bases and J by 5 bases, with 14 bases between the two germline ends. The germline CDR1 and CDR2 sequences are MNHEY and SVGAGI. The DNA for the CDR3 is TGTGCCAGCAGTTCCACAAGTGAGGTTGAGACCCAGTACTTC. As protein: CASSSTSEVETQYF.

V gene TRBV11-1 combines with J gene TRBJ1-1; possible D gene TRBD1, 5 bases. The V end lost 5 bases, the J end lost 4 bases, and 26 bases lay between the germline ends. This CDR3 has 18 residues. Germline CDR1 and CDR2: SGHAT and FQDESV (reference sequence). Here the CDR3 reads CASSALAGDGERGTEAFF. The CDR3 nucleotides read TGTGCCAGCAGCGCACTAGCCGGGGACGGGGAGCGGGGCACTGAAGCTTTCTTT.

The chain joins TRBV10-2 to TRBJ2-5; 11 nucleotides align to TRBD2. Germline lookup yields CDR1 WSHSY and CDR2 SAAADI. The CDR3 extends over 15 amino acids. Unmatched junction bases numbered 6, after V lost 4 bases and J lost 5 bases. This chain's CDR3 is CASSGLAGSGETQYF. The CDR3 nucleotides are TGCGCCAGCAGTGGACTAGCGGGATCTGGTGAGACCCAGTACTTC.

This chain links TRBV6-2 or TRBV6-3 with TRBJ1-2; D is undetermined. CDR1 and CDR2 from the germline V gene are MNHEY and SVGEGT. The CDR3 contains 15 residues. Trimming took 0 bases from V and 7 from J, leaving 15 bases between them. CDR3 in amino acids: CASSYSGNSVSGYTF. The CDR3 DNA sequence: TGTGCCAGCAGTTACTCGGGAAACAGCGTCTCTGGCTACACCTTC.

This clonotype was picked up many times. The rearrangement links TRBV28 to TRBJ2-7; a possible D gene is TRBD1 (6 bases). V shed 4 bases and J shed 0 bases, with 13 bases lying between them. The CDR3 consists of 15 residues. Per the germline V gene, CDR1 is MDHEN and CDR2 is SYDVKM. This chain's CDR3 is CASSSAGESSYEQYF. The CDR3 nucleotides read TGTGCCAGCAGTTCCGCAGGGGAAAGCTCCTACGAGCAGTACTTC.

In this sample, this clonotype turned up many times. The chain carries TRBV12-3 or TRBV12-4 and TRBJ1-1, with D possibly being TRBD1 (6 bases). CDR3 size: 15 residues. Trimming left V 5 bases short and J 0 bases short, with 13 bases between. The CDR3 nucleotides are TGTGCCAGCAGTCCATCGGACAGATTGAACACTGAAGCTTTCTTT. Its translation: CASSPSDRLNTEAFF.

Points on this clonotype: One end of the junction is discordant with germline, which a read error may explain. CDR3 residues: CASSLEGLAGYDQYF. CDR3 DNA: TGTGCCAGCAGCTTAGAGGGACTCGCTGGCTACGATCAGTACTTC. The chain combines TRBV11-2 with TRBJ2-7, with D perhaps TRBD2 (6 bases). Germline V lookup: CDR1 SGHAT, CDR2 FQNNGV. There are 15 residues in the CDR3. The full variable domain, its missing parts supplied by reference TRBV11-2 and TRBJ2-7, is EAGVAQSPRYKIIEKRQSVAFWCNPISGHATLYWYQQILGQGPKLLIQFQNNGVVDDSQLPKDRFSAERLKGVDSTLKIQPAKLEDSAVYLCASSLEGLAGYDQYFGPGTRLTVT.

The chain links TRBV20-1 to TRBJ2-4, with 10 bases matching TRBD1. J was trimmed by 1 base and V by 5 bases; bases with no gene match: 5. The V gene's germline CDR1 is DFQATT and CDR2 SNEGSKA (reference sequence). This CDR3 spans 15 amino acids. The CDR3 nucleotides are TGCAGTGCTCGCTGGGACAGGGGTGCCAAAAACATTCAGTACTTC. Its protein is CSARWDRGAKNIQYF.

CDR3 region: CASSQVGETYEQYF. In nucleotides, the CDR3 is TGTGCCAGCAGCCAAGTAGGGGAAACCTACGAGCAGTACTTC. The chain recombines TRBV4-2 with TRBJ2-7, with D perhaps matching TRBD1 (5 bases). This CDR3 comprises 14 residues. The ends were cut back, 1 base at V and 2 bases at J, with 9 bases in the middle. Per germline, CDR1 LGHNA and CDR2 YNFKEQ.

This clonotype was picked up many times. The V and J genes are TRBV6-5 and TRBJ1-2; D might be TRBD1 (5 bases). The CDR3 extends over 16 amino acids. From germline, CDR1 is MNHEY and CDR2 SVGAGI. V dropped 4 bases and J dropped 4 bases, with 19 bases sitting between them. CDR3 sequence (DNA): TGTGCCAGCAGTTGGTCGGTACCCGACGGGGCCTATGGCTACACCTTC. Its protein product is CASSWSVPDGAYGYTF.

This clonotype showed up many times. The rearrangement joins TRBV6-1 to TRBJ2-7, with D perhaps TRBD1 (5 bases). The CDR3 length is 15 residues. Germline CDR1 reads MNHNS; CDR2 reads SASEGT. Between the trimmed V and J ends, which lost 5 bases and 0 bases, there was a span of 14 bases. Written as DNA, the CDR3 is TGTGCCAGCAGTCGACAGCCTCCCAGCTCCTACGAGCAGTACTTC. Protein product: CASSRQPPSSYEQYF.